The source of this T cell receptor beta chain is a study of cytotoxic CD8 clonotypes in ibrutinib-treated CLL. Overall study findings and caveats: Elevated clonality accompanied ibrutinib response, with a return toward baseline values at progression.

PBMCs were cryopreserved, and 1.5 to 2.5 micrograms of genomic DNA from them went into TCR beta libraries. This clone was detected only a few times. What it binds is unknown. From germline, CDR1 is LGHNA and CDR2 YNFKEQ. This CDR3 is built from 12 residues. The V gene lost 3 bases and the J gene lost 8 bases, with 8 bases spanning the gap. Sequencing was designed to attain a depth spanning 1 in 200,000 to 1 in 1 million T cells. The repertoire was sequenced with immunoSEQ multiplex PCR; TCRdb's copy has only in-frame clones and lacks some. The table lists 110,000 to 150,000 clones, 75% to 80% of them singletons.

The material sequenced was PBMCs, taken after 24 months of ibrutinib treatment. This receptor was obtained from a human donor with chronic lymphocytic leukemia. The chain combines TRBV4-2 with TRBJ2-1; D perhaps matches TRBD2 (5 bases). The CDR3 is CASSHLADEQFF. DNA of the CDR3: TGTGCCAGCAGCCACCTAGCAGATGAGCAGTTCTTC.